These 16 T cell receptor beta chains were all obtained from the same sample, sequenced in a study of T-cell reconstitution after alpha-beta-depleted transplantation in children. Using unique molecular identifiers, the investigators prepared the TCRbeta library. A single record per CDR3 protein comes from TCRdb applying MiXCR to the PCR reads. The table has some 390,000 distinct CDR3 sequences, roughly 22% seen once. Source: PBMCs from the stem cell graft donor, taken from the stem cell graft. The receptors here all came from a human donor who donated a stem cell graft to a child with acute myeloid leukemia.

This clonotype came up many times. This chain joins TRBV12-3 or TRBV12-4 and TRBJ2-7; 12 bases align to TRBD2. The length of the CDR3 is 19 residues. V dropped 1 base and J dropped 0; count of bases not matched to a gene: 10. Here the CDR3 DNA reads TGTGCCAGCAGTTTAGGAGCGGGACTAGCGGGTCCGAGCTCCTACGAGCAGTACTTC. Translating it yields CASSLGAGLAGPSSYEQYF.

This rearrangement joins TRBV15 to TRBJ2-1, with no clear D. The ends were cut back, 6 bases at V and 5 bases at J, with 11 bases in the middle. Germline V lookup: CDR1 LNHNV, CDR2 YYDKDF (reference sequence). The CDR3 runs to 13 residues. The CDR3 here is CATSLDDDNEQFF. CDR3 in DNA: TGTGCCACCAGTCTGGACGATGACAATGAGCAGTTCTTC.

The rearrangement joins TRBV12-3 or TRBV12-4 to TRBJ1-1; D gene unclear. V lost 0 bases and J 4 bases, leaving 15 bases between the germline ends. The CDR3 length is 16 residues. The CDR3 loop is CASSLAPEGFATEAFF. Written as DNA, the CDR3 is TGTGCCAGCAGTTTAGCGCCGGAGGGATTCGCCACTGAAGCTTTCTTT.

The gene calls are TRBV5-1 and TRBJ1-1, with D hard to call. The CDR3 has 11 amino acids. Per the germline V gene, CDR1 is SGHRS and CDR2 is YFSETQ. V was pared by 0 bases and J by 11 bases, with 8 bases between. The CDR3 sequence: CASSLAGHAFF. CDR3 DNA sequence: TGCGCCAGCAGCTTGGCCGGGCACGCTTTCTTT.

The chain links TRBV12-3 or TRBV12-4 to TRBJ1-1, with 12 positions matching TRBD1. This CDR3 contains 15 residues. V lost 5 bases and J lost 4; bases outside the gene matches: 5. The DNA of the CDR3 is TGTGCCAGCAGTCCCGGGACAGGGGGCCTCACTGAAGCTTTCTTT. It specifies CASSPGTGGLTEAFF.

This clonotype occurred a few times. This chain joins TRBV25-1 and TRBJ2-1; 8 bases align to TRBD1. In germline, CDR1 is MGHDK, CDR2 SYGVNS. Unmatched junction bases numbered 3, after V lost 3 bases and J lost 2 bases. The length of the CDR3 is 15 residues. CDR3 in DNA: TGTGCCAGCAGTGATACAGGGGGGACCTACAATGAGCAGTTCTTC. It translates to CASSDTGGTYNEQFF.

The rearrangement joins TRBV2 to TRBJ2-7; the D gene is possibly TRBD2 (5 bases). Looked up from germline, CDR1 is SNHLY and CDR2 is FYNNEI. Trimming cost V 4 bases and J 3 bases, with 10 bases left between them. The CDR3 contains 13 residues. The CDR3, as DNA: TGTGCCAGCAGTGCAGGCGGGCACTACGAGCAGTACTTC. The encoded protein is CASSAGGHYEQYF. Full variable domain (outside the CDR3, taken from reference TRBV2 and TRBJ2-7): EPEVTQTPSHQVTQMGQEVILRCVPISNHLYFYWYRQILGQKVEFLVSFYNNEISEKSEIFDDQFSVERPDGSNFTLKIRSTKLEDSAMYFCASSAGGHYEQYFGPGTRLTVT.

Ten or more counts support this clonotype. V is TRBV24-1 and J is TRBJ2-1; D call uncertain. The CDR3 contains 15 residues. Per the germline V gene, CDR1 is KGHDR and CDR2 is SFDVKD. The ends were cut back, 3 bases at V and 1 base at J, with 9 bases in the middle. The CDR3 reads CATSDRTASYNEQFF. The CDR3 coding sequence is TGTGCCACCAGTGATAGGACGGCTTCCTACAATGAGCAGTTCTTC.

In this sample, this clonotype turned up a few times. V and J are TRBV12-3 or TRBV12-4 and TRBJ1-3, with D uncertain. Trimming pared 6 bases from V and 0 bases from J, leaving 9 bases between. CDR3 length: 14 residues. The CDR3 sequence: CASRDQRSGNTIYF. CDR3 DNA sequence: TGTGCCAGCAGGGATCAACGCTCTGGAAACACCATATATTTT.

This clonotype was detected ten times or more. The chain has TRBV20-1 and TRBJ1-2, with TRBD1 as a possible D gene (5 bases). V was trimmed by 2 bases and J by 8 bases, leaving 12 bases between them. Germline V gives CDR1 DFQATT, CDR2 SNEGSKA (reference sequence). This CDR3 is 12 amino acids long. The CDR3 bases are TGCAGTGCTAGAACGGGGCTGGAGGGCTACACCTTC. It translates to CSARTGLEGYTF.

This clonotype came up many times. This chain uses TRBV6-5 with TRBJ2-7; no clear D gene. Trimming removed 3 bases at V and 2 bases at J, with 17 bases between. Germline CDR1 reads MNHEY; CDR2 reads SVGAGI. This CDR3 is 16 amino acids long. Here the CDR3 DNA reads TGTGCCAGCAGTTATGGAATCTCCCTAACTACCTACGAGCAGTACTTC. Its translation is CASSYGISLTTYEQYF.

CDR3 sequence: CASSVGASGHYEQYF. The DNA for the CDR3 is TGTGCCAGCAGCGTAGGGGCTAGCGGGCACTACGAGCAGTACTTC. The V and J genes are TRBV9 and TRBJ2-7, with 8 bases identical to TRBD2. The V gene end was trimmed by 0 bases and the J gene end by 3 bases; junction bases not matched to a gene: 5. CDR3 size: 15 residues. Germline CDR1 reads SGDLS; CDR2 reads YYNGEE.

This clonotype was recorded a few times. This chain uses TRBV20-1 with TRBJ2-1; D unresolved. CDR1 and CDR2 (germline): DFQATT, SNEGSKA (reference sequence). Trimming took off 2 bases at V and 8 bases at J, with 13 bases between the two ends. This CDR3 has 13 residues. The CDR3 loop reads CSARPPGYDEQFF. CDR3 bases: TGCAGTGCTAGACCCCCCGGGTATGATGAGCAGTTCTTC.

This clonotype appeared many times. The chain carries TRBV20-1 and TRBJ2-5; 7 nucleotides match TRBD2. The germline gives CDR1 DFQATT, CDR2 SNEGSKA (reference sequence). Unmatched junction bases numbered 6, after V lost 5 bases and J lost 3 bases. The CDR3 is made up of 13 amino acids. CDR3 sequence reads: CSAGRLAKETQYF. The CDR3 nucleotides are TGCAGTGCTGGTCGACTAGCCAAAGAGACCCAGTACTTC.

This chain connects TRBV20-1 to TRBJ1-2; a possible D gene is TRBD1 (6 bases). V lost 4 bases and J 2 bases, leaving 8 bases between the germline ends. CDR3 length: 12 residues. Germline CDR1 and CDR2: DFQATT and SNEGSKA (reference sequence). The CDR3 region is CSAIQGNYGYTF. In DNA, the CDR3 is TGCAGTGCTATACAGGGAAACTATGGCTACACCTTC.

V gene TRBV29-1 combines with J gene TRBJ2-7, with 9 bases fitting TRBD2. After removal of 7 bases from V and 6 bases from J, the junction contained 4 bases not matched to a gene. The CDR3 covers 11 residues. Germline CDR1 reads SQVTM; CDR2 reads ANQGSEA. The DNA of the CDR3 is TGCAGCGCCCGGACTAGCGTCGAGCAGTACTTC. This gives the protein CSARTSVEQYF.